These 12 T cell receptor beta chains share one sample of origin, sequenced in a study of blood T cell repertoires in COVID-19. TCRdb's copy holds only in-frame clones and misses some; the assay was immunoSEQ multiplex PCR. Of fewer than 350,000 clones listed, approximately 88% were seen once; the top ten hold less than 2%. Source material: PBMCs or T cells enriched from blood (not recorded which). Every receptor here comes from a woman aged 40-49 years who had recovered from COVID-19.

This chain uses TRBV6-6 with TRBJ1-4; 7 nucleotides line up with TRBD1. The J segment lost 6 bases and the V segment lost 10 bases, leaving 8 bases of the junction unmatched. In germline, CDR1 is MNHNY, CDR2 SVGAGI (reference sequence). The CDR3 consists of 13 residues. CDR3 coding DNA: TGTGCCACCTCGAGGGGGCGCGATGAAAAACTGTTTTTT. Its protein is CATSRGRDEKLFF.

The chain combines TRBV5-4 with TRBJ2-5; TRBD1 aligns across 12 bases. Trimming at V came to 3 bases and at J to 1 base, leaving 1 base not matched to a gene. The V gene's germline CDR1 is SGHNT and CDR2 YYREEE (reference sequence). The CDR3 totals 15 residues. The CDR3 DNA sequence: TGTGCCAGCAGCTGGGACAGGGGGCGCCAAGAGACCCAGTACTTC. Translation gives CASSWDRGRQETQYF. Variable domain in full (rest from reference TRBV5-4 and TRBJ2-5): ETGVTQSPTHLIKTRGQQVTLRCSSQSGHNTVSWYQQALGQGPQFIFQYYREEENGRGNFPPRFSGLQFPNYSSELNVNALELDDSALYLCASSWDRGRQETQYFGPGTRLLVL.

The CDR3 reads CASSLDPTSGGQFQQFF. DNA for the CDR3: TGCGCCAGCAGCTTAGACCCGACTAGCGGGGGCCAGTTCCAGCAGTTCTTC. V usage is TRBV5-1 and J usage is TRBJ2-1; TRBD2 matches 12 bases. V gave up 2 bases and J gave up 11 bases; unmatched junction bases: 14. Germline values: CDR1 SGHRS, CDR2 YFSETQ. The length of the CDR3 is 17 residues.

The rearrangement uses TRBV7-9 and TRBJ2-3; 7 bases fit TRBD2. Germline-derived CDR1 and CDR2 are SEHNR and FQNEAQ (reference sequence). The CDR3 is 16 amino acids. J was trimmed by 0 bases and V by 5 bases; bases with no gene match: 8. The chain's CDR3 is CASSAGLDPSTDTQYF. The CDR3 DNA follows: TGTGCCAGCAGCGCAGGACTAGACCCTAGCACAGATACGCAGTATTTT.

This rearrangement joins TRBV9 to TRBJ2-3; D call uncertain. V was shortened by 0 bases and J by 2 bases, with 4 bases between the two germline ends. Looked up from germline, CDR1 is SGDLS and CDR2 is YYNGEE. The CDR3 has 13 amino acids. The CDR3 DNA is TGTGCCAGCAGCGTAGCAATCACAGATACGCAGTATTTT. It encodes CASSVAITDTQYF.

The CDR3 DNA reads as TGTGCCAGCAGTTTCGGGCGTGCGGGTGGCGGGGAGCTGTTTTTT. Residues: CASSFGRAGGGELFF. The rearrangement joins TRBV28 to TRBJ2-2; TRBD2 is a possible D gene (5 bases). Trimming cost V 3 bases and J 7 bases, with 15 bases left between them. Germline V gene data show CDR1 as MDHEN and CDR2 as SYDVKM. The CDR3 is made up of 15 amino acids.

The chain uses TRBV7-2 and TRBJ2-1, with 9 bases aligning to TRBD2. Unmatched junction bases numbered 2, after V lost 3 bases and J lost 2 bases. The CDR3 is made up of 15 amino acids. The germline V gene has CDR1 SGHTA and CDR2 FQGNSA. The CDR3, as DNA: TGTGCCAGCAGCTTCCGACTAGCGGCCTACAATGAGCAGTTCTTC. Translating gives CASSFRLAAYNEQFF.

The chain links TRBV3-1 (or the pseudogene TRBV3-2) to TRBJ2-2; 11 bases are a match to TRBD2. The V gene end was trimmed by 4 bases and the J gene end by 4 bases; junction bases not matched to a gene: 5. Germline V gene lookup returns CDR1 LGHDT and CDR2 YNNKEL (reference sequence). There are 16 residues in the CDR3. DNA for the CDR3: TGTGCCAGCAGCCCTACCGGGACTAGCGGCACCGGGGAGCTGTTTTTT. This encodes CASSPTGTSGTGELFF.

The rearrangement uses TRBV7-2 and TRBJ2-3; D might be TRBD1 (6 bases). The CDR3 covers 16 residues. The germline gives CDR1 SGHTA, CDR2 FQGNSA. Trimming took off 1 base at V and 7 bases at J, with 18 bases between the two ends. This CDR3 is CASSLVGASSQNTQYF. The CDR3 nucleotides are TGTGCCAGCAGCTTAGTGGGGGCCTCCTCTCAGAATACGCAGTATTTT.

This chain connects TRBV5-1 to TRBJ2-7; TRBD1 agrees at 8 bases. V gave up 3 bases and J gave up 2 bases; unmatched junction bases: 4. CDR1 and CDR2 (germline): SGHRS, YFSETQ. The CDR3 has 14 residues. CDR3 bases: TGCGCCAGCAGCTCGGAGGGACAGGCCTACGAGCAGTACTTC. It yields the protein CASSSEGQAYEQYF.

The V gene is TRBV5-1, the J gene TRBJ2-1, with unresolved D. This CDR3 comprises 14 residues. V was cut by 1 base and J by 0 bases, with 5 bases left in between. Looked up from germline, CDR1 is SGHRS and CDR2 is YFSETQ. The CDR3 here is CASSLYPSYNEQFF. CDR3 bases: TGCGCCAGCAGCTTGTATCCCTCCTACAATGAGCAGTTCTTC.

The J gene is TRBJ1-2, the V gene TRBV6-5, with a weak D call TRBD1 (6 bases). The V gene lost 4 bases and the J gene lost 1 base, with 10 bases spanning the gap. This CDR3 has 14 residues. From germline, CDR1 is MNHEY and CDR2 SVGAGI. CDR3 sequence: CASSSGQRNYGYTF. The CDR3 DNA follows: TGTGCCAGCAGTTCCGGACAGCGTAACTATGGCTACACCTTC.